A single sample gave rise to the 29 T cell receptor beta chains below, sequenced in a study of early T cells in non-severe SARS-CoV-2 infection. Via MiXCR, TCRdb re-called the 5' RACE reads, giving one row per CDR3 protein. The table shows about 42,000 distinct CDR3 sequences, with around 6.9% occurring only once. Sample: whole blood. Source of these receptors: an adult who was a healthcare worker with PCR-confirmed SARS-CoV-2 infection or an uninfected control (not recorded which).

This clonotype was picked up a small number of times. The chain employs TRBV29-1 and TRBJ1-1; D remains ambiguous. The CDR3 is 12 residues long. CDR1 SQVTM and CDR2 ANQGSEA come from the germline V gene. Between the trimmed V and J ends, which lost 6 bases and 1 base, there was a span of 9 bases. The CDR3 sequence is CSVGEGNTEAFF. The DNA for the CDR3 is TGCAGCGTCGGGGAGGGGAACACTGAAGCTTTCTTT.

Many counts were recorded for this clonotype. The V and J genes are TRBV27 and TRBJ1-2, with a weak D call TRBD1 (5 bases). Germline CDR1 MNHEY, CDR2 SMNVEV (reference sequence). This CDR3 contains 16 residues. The germline V and J ends were trimmed by 4 bases and 4 bases, with 19 bases remaining between them. The CDR3 loop reads CASSSLSGTRFYGYTF. CDR3 in DNA: TGTGCCAGCAGTTCGCTCTCCGGGACGAGATTCTATGGCTACACCTTC.

This clonotype was seen repeatedly, ten times or more. The chain carries TRBV19 and TRBJ1-2; possibly TRBD1 for D (6 bases). Germline CDR1 is LNHDA and CDR2 is SQIVND (reference sequence). The CDR3 totals 14 residues. V dropped 7 bases and J dropped 0 bases, with 12 bases sitting between them. The DNA of the CDR3 is TGTGCCAGTATAACGACAGGTCCTAACTATGGCTACACCTTC. Translating it yields CASITTGPNYGYTF.

The rearrangement joins TRBV5-1 to TRBJ2-3; the match to TRBD1 covers 7 bases. This CDR3 region has 16 residues. Germline V gives CDR1 SGHRS, CDR2 YFSETQ. V was pared by 0 bases and J by 2 bases, with 6 bases of the junction left unmatched. CDR3 loop: CASSLGGGDSTDTQYF. In DNA, the CDR3 is TGCGCCAGCAGCTTGGGAGGGGGCGACTCCACAGATACGCAGTATTTT.

The sample holds many counts of this clonotype. The chain uses TRBV7-2 and TRBJ1-2; 10 bases line up with TRBD1. CDR1 SGHTA and CDR2 FQGNSA come from the germline V gene. J was trimmed by 5 bases and V by 3 bases; bases with no gene match: 3. The CDR3 is 14 residues long. The CDR3 DNA is TGTGCCAGCAGCTTGTGGGGACAGGGGTATGGCTACACCTTC. Protein sequence: CASSLWGQGYGYTF.

The sample holds many counts of this clonotype. The rearrangement uses TRBV13 and TRBJ2-7, with TRBD2 matching over 8 bases. The CDR3 extends over 15 amino acids. Per the germline V gene, CDR1 is PRHDT and CDR2 is FYEKMQ (reference sequence). Trimming at V came to 5 bases and at J to 3 bases, leaving 9 bases not matched to a gene. The CDR3 bases are TGTGCCAGCAGCACCCAGCCGGGGGGGCACTACGAGCAGTACTTC. Translating it yields CASSTQPGGHYEQYF.

The table lists this clonotype with a few counts. The chain recombines TRBV7-3 with TRBJ1-2; D is ambiguous. The CDR3 consists of 14 residues. The germline V gene encodes CDR1 SGHTA and CDR2 FQGTGA. Trimming cost V 4 bases and J 4 bases, with 13 bases left between them. The CDR3 here is CASSSPGVAYGYTF. DNA for the CDR3: TGTGCCAGCAGCTCCCCCGGGGTTGCCTATGGCTACACCTTC. The full variable domain, in which reference TRBV7-3 and TRBJ1-2 provide the parts outside the CDR3, is GAGVSQTPSNKVTEKGKYVELRCDPISGHTALYWYRQSLGQGPEFLIYFQGTGAADDSGLPNDRFFAVRPEGSVSTLKIQRTERGDSAVYLCASSSPGVAYGYTFGSGTRLTVV.

The rearrangement joins TRBV27 to TRBJ2-7; a weak D match, TRBD1 (5 bases). In germline, CDR1 is MNHEY, CDR2 SMNVEV (reference sequence). V was trimmed by 0 bases and J by 4 bases, leaving 10 bases between them. CDR3 length: 14 residues. The CDR3 bases are TGTGCCAGCAGTTTATCGTCAGGGTTTTACGAGCAGTACTTC. Translating gives CASSLSSGFYEQYF.

This clonotype was counted many times. The V call is TRBV7-2, the J call TRBJ2-3; TRBD2 aligns across 10 bases. CDR1 is SGHTA, CDR2 FQGNSA, per germline. The V and J ends lost 5 bases and 6 bases, in that order; junction bases with no gene match: 8. The CDR3 runs to 15 residues. CDR3 protein: CASSLSGGVFDTQYF. DNA of the CDR3: TGTGCCAGCAGCCTAAGCGGGGGGGTCTTTGATACGCAGTATTTT.

The chain couples TRBV14 to TRBJ2-7; D ambiguous. This CDR3 is 17 amino acids long. Looked up from germline, CDR1 is SGHDN and CDR2 is FVKESK. V shed 1 base and J shed 2 bases, with 18 bases lying between them. CDR3 region: CASSQGSPVWATYEQYF. CDR3 nucleotides: TGTGCCAGCAGCCAAGGATCGCCGGTTTGGGCCACCTACGAGCAGTACTTC.

In this sample, this clonotype turned up a few times. The genes are TRBV12-3 or TRBV12-4 and TRBJ1-2, with 10 bases identical to TRBD1. V trimming: 5 bases; J trimming: 5 bases; junction bases outside the gene matches: 5. The CDR3 sequence is 14 residues long. The CDR3 loop reads CASSPDRGQYGYTF. The CDR3, as DNA: TGTGCCAGCAGTCCCGACAGGGGGCAATATGGCTACACCTTC.

This clonotype was counted a few times. The chain recombines TRBV12-3 or TRBV12-4 with TRBJ1-4, with 7 bases matching TRBD1. The CDR3 covers 14 residues. Trimming cost V 6 bases and J 7 bases; bases outside gene matches: 8. The CDR3 bases are TGTGCCAGCAGGGCCGGGACAGAGGGTGAAAAACTGTTTTTT. Protein sequence: CASRAGTEGEKLFF.

This clonotype was recorded a few times. V and J are TRBV7-2 and TRBJ2-5, with D unresolved. Trimming took 1 base from V and 5 from J, leaving 11 bases between them. This CDR3 spans 14 amino acids. CDR1 is SGHTA and CDR2 is FQGNSA in the germline V gene. CDR3 in DNA: TGTGCCAGCAGCTTAGTCGTCCGCGCGGAGACCCAGTACTTC. This gives the protein CASSLVVRAETQYF.

The V gene is TRBV20-1, the J gene TRBJ1-2; D is ambiguous. The length of the CDR3 is 14 residues. Germline V CDR1 and CDR2: DFQATT, SNEGSKA (reference sequence). Trimming cost V 0 bases and J 2 bases, with 10 bases left between them. The DNA for the CDR3 is TGCAGTGCTAGAGATCTGGGCAGAAACTATGGCTACACCTTC. As protein: CSARDLGRNYGYTF.

This clonotype has ten or more counts. This chain joins TRBV5-6 and TRBJ1-2, with 7 bases identical to TRBD1. Trimming cost V 0 bases and J 2 bases; bases outside gene matches: 7. Germline V gives CDR1 SGHDT, CDR2 YYEEEE. The CDR3 is made up of 16 amino acids. The CDR3 here is CASSLVVQGGNYGYTF. In nucleotides, the CDR3 is TGTGCCAGCAGCTTGGTCGTTCAGGGGGGCAACTATGGCTACACCTTC. The variable domain in full, completed from reference TRBV5-6 and TRBJ1-2, reads DAGVTQSPTHLIKTRGQQVTLRCSPKSGHDTVSWYQQALGQGPQFIFQYYEEEERQRGNFPDRFSGHQFPNYSSELNVNALLLGDSALYLCASSLVVQGGNYGYTFGSGTRLTVV.

This clonotype was seen many times. The chain couples TRBV7-9 to TRBJ2-2, with D possibly TRBD1 on 5 matching bases. V lost 6 bases to trimming and J lost 0 bases, with 11 bases between them. The CDR3 is 15 residues long. The germline V gene encodes CDR1 SEHNR and CDR2 FQNEAQ (reference sequence). DNA of the CDR3: TGTGCCAGCAGACCCGACAGAACGAACACCGGGGAGCTGTTTTTT. It translates to CASRPDRTNTGELFF.

At least ten counts were recorded for this clonotype. The V gene is TRBV7-7, the J gene TRBJ2-3; 8 nucleotides agree with TRBD2. This CDR3 region has 15 residues. V was pared by 5 bases and J by 2 bases, with 6 bases of the junction left unmatched. CDR1 is SSHAT, CDR2 FNYEAQ, per germline (reference sequence). In DNA form, the CDR3 reads TGTGCCAGCAGCCCGGGGGGGGGCATCACAGATACGCAGTATTTT. Translation gives CASSPGGGITDTQYF.

This chain connects TRBV2 to TRBJ2-1; tentatively, D is TRBD1 (6 bases). CDR3 size: 15 residues. Trimming removed 3 bases from V and 0 bases from J, with 9 bases in between. Germline V gives CDR1 SNHLY, CDR2 FYNNEI. The CDR3 DNA reads as TGTGCCAGCAGTGATTTAGGGGGCTCCTACAATGAGCAGTTCTTC. Its translation: CASSDLGGSYNEQFF.

This chain uses TRBV6-2 or TRBV6-3 with TRBJ1-5, with TRBD1 as a possible D gene (6 bases). Looked up from germline, CDR1 is MNHEY and CDR2 is SVGEGT. The CDR3 contains 15 residues. Trimming removed 5 bases at V and 4 bases at J, with 15 bases between. DNA of the CDR3: TGTGCCAGCAGTCGCCCGGACAGAAGGAATCAGCCCCAGCATTTT. Translated, it gives CASSRPDRRNQPQHF.

In its sample, this clonotype was seen many times. This rearrangement joins TRBV7-9 to TRBJ2-3, with 8 bases that match TRBD1. V lost 3 bases, J lost 2 bases, and 7 bases stayed unmatched. CDR3 size: 16 residues. The germline V gene has CDR1 SEHNR and CDR2 FQNEAQ (reference sequence). Here the CDR3 DNA reads TGTGCCAGCAGCTTTCCGGGACAGGTAGCCACAGATACGCAGTATTTT. Encoded protein: CASSFPGQVATDTQYF. The full variable domain, its missing parts supplied by reference TRBV7-9 and TRBJ2-3, is DTGVSQNPRHKITKRGQNVTFRCDPISEHNRLYWYRQTLGQGPEFLTYFQNEAQLEKSRLLSDRFSAERPKGSFSTLEIQRTEQGDSAMYLCASSFPGQVATDTQYFGPGTRLTVL.

The J gene is TRBJ2-7, the V gene TRBV29-1; 11 nucleotides align to TRBD2. This CDR3 is built from 15 residues. Germline V gives CDR1 SQVTM, CDR2 ANQGSEA. Trimming took 4 bases from V and 2 from J; bases not matched to a gene: 7. The CDR3 protein is CSVAGTSGGPYEQYF. CDR3 DNA: TGCAGCGTTGCCGGAACTAGCGGGGGCCCCTACGAGCAGTACTTC.

J is TRBJ2-5 and V is TRBV5-1, with 11 bases that match TRBD2. J gave up 5 bases and V 4 bases, and 13 bases lay outside the gene matches. Germline V gives CDR1 SGHRS, CDR2 YFSETQ. The CDR3 runs 17 residues. The CDR3 here is CASSHDSLTSGAETQYF. CDR3 sequence (DNA): TGCGCCAGCAGCCATGATTCCCTGACTAGCGGGGCGGAGACCCAGTACTTC.

In this sample, this clonotype turned up many times. The rearrangement links TRBV7-9 to TRBJ1-2; weak D call: TRBD1 (6 bases). Germline values: CDR1 SEHNR, CDR2 FQNEAQ (reference sequence). The CDR3 extends over 12 amino acids. The V end lost 8 bases, the J end lost 5 bases, and 12 bases lay between the germline ends. CDR3 amino acids: CASRAGAYGYTF. In nucleotides, the CDR3 is TGTGCCAGCCGAGCAGGGGCGTATGGCTACACCTTC.

Ten or more counts support this clonotype. The junction departs from the called germline gene at one end, perhaps through a read error. The V and J genes are TRBV7-7 and TRBJ2-3, with D perhaps matching TRBD1 (6 bases). The CDR3 length is 18 residues. Germline V CDR1 and CDR2: SSHAT, FNYEAQ (reference sequence). CDR3 in DNA: TGTGCTAGCAGCTTAGAGCCCGGGGCCAGGGGATATGAAAATACGCAGTATTTT. It specifies CASSLEPGARGYENTQYF.

This clonotype has more than one count but fewer than ten. The J gene is TRBJ2-5, the V gene TRBV6-5; 11 nucleotides line up with TRBD2. V gave up 8 bases and J gave up 4 bases; unmatched junction bases: 6. CDR3 size: 14 residues. Looked up from germline, CDR1 is MNHEY and CDR2 is SVGAGI. This CDR3 is CASGTSGGRETQYF. The CDR3 coding sequence is TGTGCCAGCGGCACTAGCGGGGGTAGAGAGACCCAGTACTTC.

The V and J genes are TRBV5-8 and TRBJ2-2; 11 bases match TRBD2. CDR3 size: 17 residues. Germline CDR1 is SGHTS and CDR2 is YDEGEE. With 4 bases clipped from V and 0 bases from J, the junction kept 5 bases outside the gene matches. The CDR3 loop is CASSQASGGTNTGELFF. CDR3 bases: TGTGCCAGCAGCCAAGCTAGCGGGGGGACGAACACCGGGGAGCTGTTTTTT. The variable domain in full, with the rest retrieved from reference TRBV5-8 and TRBJ2-2, is EAGVTQSPTHLIKTRGQQATLRCSPISGHTSVYWYQQALGLGLQFLLWYDEGEERNRGNFPPRFSGRQFPNYSSELNVNALELEDSALYLCASSQASGGTNTGELFFGEGSRLTVL.

The table lists this clonotype with a few counts. The chain links TRBV5-4 to TRBJ2-7; 9 bases line up with TRBD1. With V trimmed by 3 bases and J by 6 bases, 7 bases remained unmatched. CDR1 SGHNT and CDR2 YYREEE come from the germline V gene (reference sequence). The CDR3 runs 14 residues. The CDR3 spells CASSSRDRAPEQYF. The CDR3 DNA follows: TGTGCCAGCAGCTCCCGGGACAGGGCTCCCGAGCAGTACTTC.

This clonotype was counted only a few times. V gene TRBV2 combines with J gene TRBJ2-1, with 8 bases matching TRBD2. V lost 4 bases, J lost 5 bases, and 13 bases stayed unmatched. This CDR3 spans 17 amino acids. Germline assignment: CDR1 SNHLY and CDR2 FYNNEI. The CDR3 loop is CASSAEGGGTYHNEQFF. The CDR3 DNA reads as TGTGCCAGCAGTGCGGAGGGCGGGGGGACTTATCACAATGAGCAGTTCTTC.

The V call is TRBV20-1, the J call TRBJ1-5; D ambiguous. CDR3 length equals 12 residues. V shed 6 bases and J shed 5 bases, with 11 bases lying between them. Germline CDR1 reads DFQATT; CDR2 reads SNEGSKA (reference sequence). The CDR3 nucleotides read TGCAGTGCCGTAACCACGTATCAGCCCCAGCATTTT. Translated: CSAVTTYQPQHF.